A selection of T cell receptor beta chains follows, all from one sample in a study of OX40 agonist ivuxolimab in advanced cancers. Data came from immunoSEQ multiplex PCR; TCRdb stores just in-frame clones and leaves some out. The sample contains around 80,000 clones, 94% of which appear only once. The sequenced sample was CD4+ or CD8+ T cells sorted from blood, obtained in a trial of the OX40 agonist ivuxolimab. The receptors originated from an adult with an advanced solid tumor such as melanoma, head and neck, liver or kidney cancer. Each CDR3 is given with its conserved first and last residue. Fields, in order: V gene, clone size, D gene, J gene, CDR3 protein, CDR3 DNA. A D gene is named only where the DNA matches it firmly. Only some rows state a clone size, as once, few, many or a class for expanded clones.

v_call: TRBV28
clone_size: -
d_call: TRBD2
j_call: TRBJ2-3
cdr3_aa: CASCSLSAGADASGRGSDTQYF
cdr3_nt: TGTGCCAGCTGCAGTTTATCCGCCGGGGCTGATGCTAGCGGGAGAGGCTCAGATACGCAGTATTTT

v_call: TRBV10-3
clone_size: -
d_call: -
j_call: TRBJ1-2
cdr3_aa: CAISGGTPAIGYTF
cdr3_nt: TGTGCCATCAGTGGTGGGACACCAGCTATTGGCTACACCTTC

v_call: TRBV19
clone_size: -
d_call: TRBD2
j_call: TRBJ2-7
cdr3_aa: CASSLPGGYGEQYF
cdr3_nt: TGTGCCAGTAGCCTCCCGGGGGGGTATGGGGAGCAGTACTTC

v_call: TRBV27
clone_size: -
d_call: -
j_call: TRBJ1-2
cdr3_aa: CASRISGLSGYGYTF
cdr3_nt: TGTGCCAGCCGAATTTCAGGGCTCTCGGGCTATGGCTACACCTTC

v_call: TRBV27
clone_size: -
d_call: -
j_call: TRBJ2-3
cdr3_aa: CASWAAADTQYF
cdr3_nt: TGTGCCAGCTGGGCAGCCGCAGATACGCAGTATTTT

v_call: TRBV19
clone_size: -
d_call: -
j_call: TRBJ1-3
cdr3_aa: CASSAGMGTGNTIYF
cdr3_nt: TGTGCCAGTAGCGCCGGGATGGGTACTGGAAACACCATATATTTT

v_call: TRBV14
clone_size: -
d_call: TRBD2
j_call: TRBJ2-2
cdr3_aa: CASSSTSGGTNTGELFF
cdr3_nt: TGTGCCAGCAGCTCGACTAGCGGGGGAACGAACACCGGGGAGCTGTTTTTT

v_call: TRBV27
clone_size: -
d_call: -
j_call: TRBJ2-1
cdr3_aa: CASSLSAGPSSYNEQFF
cdr3_nt: TGTGCCAGCAGTTTATCGGCAGGACCCAGCTCCTACAATGAGCAGTTCTTC

v_call: TRBV7-9
clone_size: -
d_call: -
j_call: TRBJ2-3
cdr3_aa: CASSPPEESTDTQYF
cdr3_nt: TGTGCCAGCAGCCCCCCCGAGGAGTCTACAGATACGCAGTATTTT

v_call: TRBV5-1
clone_size: -
d_call: -
j_call: TRBJ2-1
cdr3_aa: CASSLAGYSTGNEQFF
cdr3_nt: TGCGCCAGCAGCTTGGCTGGCTATTCGACGGGCAATGAGCAGTTCTTC

v_call: TRBV9
clone_size: -
d_call: TRBD1
j_call: TRBJ2-5
cdr3_aa: CASSEGQGAGETQYF
cdr3_nt: TGTGCCAGCAGCGAGGGGCAGGGGGCAGGGGAGACCCAGTACTTC

v_call: TRBV19
clone_size: -
d_call: -
j_call: TRBJ2-7
cdr3_aa: CASSAGPPYEQYF
cdr3_nt: TGTGCCAGTAGTGCGGGACCACCCTACGAGCAGTACTTC

v_call: TRBV5-6
clone_size: -
d_call: -
j_call: TRBJ1-4
cdr3_aa: CASTTRELNEKLFF
cdr3_nt: TGTGCCAGCACGACACGAGAGCTTAATGAAAAACTGTTTTTT

v_call: TRBV29-1
clone_size: -
d_call: -
j_call: TRBJ1-5
cdr3_aa: CSVEPATRGGQPQHF
cdr3_nt: TGCAGCGTTGAACCCGCTACCCGCGGCGGTCAGCCCCAGCATTTT

v_call: TRBV27
clone_size: -
d_call: TRBD1
j_call: TRBJ1-2
cdr3_aa: CASTLTTGARDYTF
cdr3_nt: TGTGCCAGCACTCTTACCACAGGGGCCCGGGACTACACCTTC

v_call: TRBV5-5
clone_size: -
d_call: TRBD1
j_call: TRBJ1-4
cdr3_aa: CASSQTGENEKLFF
cdr3_nt: TGTGCCAGCAGCCAGACAGGGGAGAATGAAAAACTGTTTTTT

v_call: TRBV5-1
clone_size: -
d_call: -
j_call: TRBJ1-4
cdr3_aa: CASSLWGTDEKLFF
cdr3_nt: TGCGCCAGCAGCTTGTGGGGAACTGATGAAAAACTGTTTTTT

v_call: TRBV27
clone_size: -
d_call: -
j_call: TRBJ2-1
cdr3_aa: CASSLWGSASSYNEQFF
cdr3_nt: TGTGCCAGCAGTCTCTGGGGAAGCGCAAGCTCCTACAATGAGCAGTTCTTC

v_call: TRBV7-9
clone_size: -
d_call: -
j_call: TRBJ2-1
cdr3_aa: CASNPTGASSYNEQFF
cdr3_nt: TGTGCCAGCAACCCAACGGGCGCTAGCTCCTACAATGAGCAGTTCTTC

v_call: TRBV4-3
clone_size: once
d_call: -
j_call: TRBJ2-7
cdr3_aa: CASSQDPQGFYEQYF
cdr3_nt: TGCGCCAGCAGCCAAGATCCACAGGGCTTCTACGAGCAGTACTTC

v_call: TRBV27
clone_size: -
d_call: -
j_call: TRBJ1-2
cdr3_aa: CASSFGTSYGYTF
cdr3_nt: TGTGCCAGCAGTTTCGGCACCTCCTATGGCTACACCTTC

v_call: TRBV6-5
clone_size: -
d_call: -
j_call: TRBJ1-6
cdr3_aa: CASRDPYNSPLHF
cdr3_nt: TGTGCCAGCCGGGACCCGTATAATTCACCCCTCCACTTT

v_call: TRBV29-1
clone_size: -
d_call: -
j_call: TRBJ2-1
cdr3_aa: CSVPANEQFF
cdr3_nt: TGCAGCGTTCCGGCTAATGAGCAGTTCTTC

v_call: TRBV6-1
clone_size: -
d_call: TRBD2
j_call: TRBJ2-3
cdr3_aa: CASRTSGLYTDTQYF
cdr3_nt: TGTGCCAGCCGGACTAGCGGGCTGTATACAGATACGCAGTATTTT

v_call: TRBV2
clone_size: -
d_call: TRBD1
j_call: TRBJ2-7
cdr3_aa: CASSQIGPYSTGYEQYF
cdr3_nt: TGTGCCAGCAGTCAGATAGGGCCCTATTCGACAGGGTACGAGCAGTACTTC

v_call: TRBV4-1
clone_size: -
d_call: -
j_call: TRBJ2-7
cdr3_aa: CASSQEDRTAYEQYF
cdr3_nt: TGCGCCAGCAGCCAAGAAGACAGGACGGCCTACGAGCAGTACTTC

v_call: TRBV7-2
clone_size: -
d_call: -
j_call: TRBJ2-1
cdr3_aa: CASSLALGGLEQFF
cdr3_nt: TGTGCCAGCAGCTTAGCGCTCGGGGGACTTGAGCAGTTCTTC

v_call: TRBV5-1
clone_size: -
d_call: -
j_call: TRBJ2-3
cdr3_aa: CASTLEGGWADTQYF
cdr3_nt: TGCGCCAGCACCCTGGAGGGGGGGTGGGCAGATACGCAGTATTTT

v_call: TRBV9
clone_size: -
d_call: -
j_call: TRBJ2-1
cdr3_aa: CASSVEGVAANEQFF
cdr3_nt: TGTGCCAGCAGCGTAGAGGGGGTGGCTGCCAATGAGCAGTTCTTC

v_call: TRBV6-5
clone_size: -
d_call: -
j_call: TRBJ1-5
cdr3_aa: CASSHRYSNQPQHF
cdr3_nt: TGTGCCAGCAGTCACAGGTATAGCAATCAGCCCCAGCATTTT

v_call: TRBV28
clone_size: -
d_call: -
j_call: TRBJ2-1
cdr3_aa: CASSSRGLSSYNEQFF
cdr3_nt: TGTGCCAGCAGTTCCCGGGGCCTGAGCTCCTACAATGAGCAGTTCTTC

v_call: TRBV7-9
clone_size: once
d_call: -
j_call: TRBJ1-2
cdr3_aa: CASSPSLGGADGYTF
cdr3_nt: TGTGCCAGCAGCCCGAGCCTTGGGGGGGCTGATGGCTACACCTTC

v_call: TRBV28
clone_size: -
d_call: TRBD2
j_call: TRBJ2-7
cdr3_aa: CASSLLAGGFYEQYF
cdr3_nt: TGTGCCAGCAGTTTACTAGCGGGAGGCTTCTACGAGCAGTACTTC

v_call: TRBV19
clone_size: -
d_call: -
j_call: TRBJ1-3
cdr3_aa: CASSVGSSGNTIYF
cdr3_nt: TGTGCCAGTAGTGTTGGAAGCTCTGGAAACACCATATATTTT

v_call: TRBV27
clone_size: -
d_call: -
j_call: TRBJ2-5
cdr3_aa: CASSLNQGWYQETQYF
cdr3_nt: TGTGCCAGCAGTTTAAACCAGGGATGGTACCAAGAGACCCAGTACTTC

v_call: TRBV7-9
clone_size: -
d_call: -
j_call: TRBJ1-1
cdr3_aa: CASSLGGGNTEAFF
cdr3_nt: TGTGCCAGCAGCTTAGGAGGAGGGAACACTGAAGCTTTCTTT